This note documents a single T cell receptor (beta chain) sequence. Its specificity is not known. 13 Jbeta primers and 60 Vbeta primers were used for the PCR. Assay: immunoSEQ multiplex PCR; the TCRdb copy retains only in-frame clones and omits some. The sample has roughly 150,000 clones; 65% to 85% are singletons. The CDR3 spans 14 residues. CDR1 is SGHRS, CDR2 YFSETQ, per germline. The record originates from a study of cytomegalovirus exposure and HLA in healthy donors. Study-level information: Falling in the Caucasian-associated ancestry cluster were approximately 84% of under 450 genotyped donors.

Study-wide findings and caveats: With high specificity and sensitivity, the classifier reportedly diagnosed cytomegalovirus status. Earlier results showed most TCR beta V segments being productive about 87% or about 30% of the time.

The sequencing input was PBMCs. This sequence originates from a young man in good health and CMV-seronegative. The rearrangement uses TRBV5-1 and TRBJ2-5; a weak D match, TRBD2 (5 bases). The assigned J gene may be wrong: the sequence end matches TRBJ2-7 better. In nucleotides, the CDR3 is TGCGCCAGCAGCCCAGGACTCCACTCCTACGAGCAGTACTTC. Its protein is CASSPGLHSYEQYF.